The 19 T cell receptor beta chains reported below all come from one sample, sequenced in a study of PD-1 blockade in classical Hodgkin lymphoma. Profiling relied on immunoSEQ multiplex PCR, and the TCRdb table lists in-frame clones only, not all of them. The data hold about 40,000 clones, with 88% observed a single time. Every patient experienced relapse after autologous stem cell transplantation, and brentuximab vedotin exposure varied. The sequencing used peripheral blood mononuclear cells (PBMCs), collected before the second cycle of nivolumab. The receptor source for this set is a human donor with classical Hodgkin lymphoma.

The gene calls are TRBV7-9 and TRBJ1-4; TRBD1 might be the D (5 bases). This CDR3 is 14 amino acids long. Germline V gives CDR1 SEHNR, CDR2 FQNEAQ (reference sequence). V was trimmed by 1 base and J by 8 bases, leaving 11 bases between them. CDR3 sequence reads: CASSLVTVTEKLFF. CDR3 bases: TGTGCCAGCAGCTTAGTGACAGTCACCGAAAAACTGTTTTTT.

V is TRBV21-1 and J is TRBJ2-7; TRBD2, the table's D call, lacks a check against the DNA. TRBV21-1 constitutes a pseudogene. CDR3 length: 15 amino acids. The CDR3 sequence is CASSSTAGDSYEQYF. The CDR3 DNA sequence: TGTGCCAGCAGCTCAACGGCGGGTGACTCCTACGAGCAGTACTTC.

This clone was picked up one time. The chain uses TRBV2 and TRBJ2-7; D unclear. V gave up 0 bases and J gave up 2 bases, with 11 bases separating them. This CDR3 contains 15 residues. In germline, CDR1 is SNHLY, CDR2 FYNNEI. The CDR3 sequence is CASSEAWQRTYEQYF. The CDR3, as DNA: TGTGCCAGCAGTGAAGCTTGGCAGCGAACCTACGAGCAGTACTTC.

This chain joins TRBV7-8 and TRBJ1-4, with D hard to call. V lost 6 bases and J 13 bases, leaving 12 bases between the germline ends. The CDR3 length is 11 residues. Germline CDR1 SGHVS, CDR2 FQNEAQ. The CDR3 protein is CASSSQTLLFF. The DNA of the CDR3 is TGTGCCAGCAGTTCACAGACCTTACTGTTTTTT.

V and J are TRBV19 and TRBJ1-1; the D is unclear. Trimming removed 5 bases from V and 2 bases from J, with 9 bases in between. CDR3 length: 13 amino acids. Germline V gives CDR1 LNHDA, CDR2 SQIVND (reference sequence). CDR3 sequence (DNA): TGTGCCAGTAGTTTAGGATTTAACACTGAAGCTTTCTTT. Its translation is CASSLGFNTEAFF.

This clone was recorded once. The chain is built from TRBV28 and TRBJ2-1; 14 nucleotides match TRBD2. The trim removed 5 bases at V and 6 bases at J, leaving 15 bases unmatched. CDR1 and CDR2 (germline): MDHEN, SYDVKM. The length of the CDR3 is 19 residues. The CDR3, as DNA: TGTGCCAGCAGTCCCCGGCCGGGACTAGCGGGAGTCTCTGGCAATGAGCAGTTCTTC. Translation gives CASSPRPGLAGVSGNEQFF.

CDR3 protein: CASSLEGSTNEKLFF. DNA of the CDR3: TGCGCCAGCAGCTTGGAAGGGTCTACTAATGAAAAACTGTTTTTT. The chain links TRBV5-1 to TRBJ1-4; D remains unclear. CDR3 size: 15 residues. The V end was cut by 0 bases, the J end by 2 bases, with 8 bases between. Germline V CDR1 and CDR2: SGHRS, YFSETQ.

This clone was seen a single time. The chain couples TRBV10-3 to TRBJ2-1, with 11 bases matching TRBD2. CDR1 and CDR2 from the germline V gene are ENHRY and SYGVKD. With V trimmed by 7 bases and J by 8 bases, 10 bases remained unmatched. This CDR3 spans 15 amino acids. CDR3 sequence reads: CAITSGRNGLDEQFF. As DNA, the CDR3 is TGTGCCATCACTAGCGGGAGGAATGGTTTGGATGAGCAGTTCTTC.

This chain joins TRBV15 and TRBJ1-4; no reliable D call. Between the trimmed V and J ends, which lost 0 bases and 8 bases, there was a span of 16 bases. Germline-derived CDR1 and CDR2 are LNHNV and YYDKDF (reference sequence). The CDR3 runs 16 residues. CDR3 amino acids: CATSRDEDYVGEKLFF. Here the CDR3 DNA reads TGTGCCACCAGCAGAGATGAAGACTATGTAGGGGAAAAACTGTTTTTT.

The rearrangement joins TRBV11-2 to TRBJ2-1; unclear D gene. There are 12 residues in the CDR3. Trimming removed 5 bases from V and 6 bases from J, with 8 bases in between. CDR1 is SGHAT, CDR2 FQNNGV, per germline. In DNA, the CDR3 is TGTGCCAGCAGCAAGGACGGCAATGAGCAGTTCTTC. Translating gives CASSKDGNEQFF.

The gene calls are TRBV15 and TRBJ1-1; the D gene is possibly TRBD1 (5 bases). The CDR3 has 16 residues. From germline, CDR1 is LNHNV and CDR2 YYDKDF (reference sequence). The V end lost 4 bases, the J end lost 0 bases, and 15 bases lay between the germline ends. The CDR3 loop is CATSTKRGPMNTEAFF. The CDR3 DNA sequence: TGTGCCACCAGCACGAAGAGGGGCCCCATGAACACTGAAGCTTTCTTT.

This clone was counted a single time. This chain uses TRBV4-1 with TRBJ2-7, with D perhaps matching TRBD1 (6 bases). Germline-derived CDR1 and CDR2 are MGHRA and YSYEKL. The length of the CDR3 is 16 residues. Trimming removed 1 base from V and 3 bases from J, with 16 bases in between. The CDR3 spells CASSQGSDSGFYEQYF. CDR3 sequence (DNA): TGCGCCAGCAGCCAAGGGTCGGACAGTGGATTCTACGAGCAGTACTTC.

The chain uses TRBV15 and TRBJ1-2, with a possible D match to TRBD1 (5 bases). This CDR3 has 13 amino acids. Germline CDR1 and CDR2: LNHNV and YYDKDF (reference sequence). Trimming shortened V by 0 bases and J by 12 bases, and 14 bases separated the two germline ends. The CDR3 bases are TGTGCCACCAGCAGAGACCTACAGGACCGGAACACCTTC. This sequence encodes CATSRDLQDRNTF.

The chain has TRBV28 and TRBJ1-5, with 8 bases matching TRBD1. CDR1 is MDHEN, CDR2 SYDVKM, per germline. J lost 2 bases, V lost 8 bases, and 8 bases had no gene match. This CDR3 spans 15 amino acids. This CDR3 is CASGEGQVGNQPQHF. CDR3 sequence (DNA): TGTGCCAGCGGGGAGGGACAGGTAGGCAATCAGCCCCAGCATTTT.

The chain joins TRBV19 to TRBJ2-7, with 12 nucleotides matching TRBD2. V trimming: 4 bases; J trimming: 5 bases; junction bases outside the gene matches: 6. This CDR3 has 15 residues. Germline values: CDR1 LNHDA, CDR2 SQIVND (reference sequence). CDR3 sequence reads: CASSRARLAGDEQYF. CDR3 nucleotides: TGTGCCAGTAGTAGAGCGAGACTAGCGGGAGACGAGCAGTACTTC. The complete variable domain, with remaining parts taken from reference TRBV19 and TRBJ2-7, reads DGGITQSPKYLFRKEGQNVTLSCEQNLNHDAMYWYRQDPGQGLRLIYYSQIVNDFQKGDIAEGYSVSREKKESFPLTVTSAQKNPTAFYLCASSRARLAGDEQYFGPGTRLTVT.

This chain's CDR3 is CASRAPGQGAGYTF. The CDR3 coding sequence is TGCGCCAGCAGGGCCCCCGGACAGGGTGCTGGCTACACCTTC. The rearrangement uses TRBV4-1 and TRBJ1-2; 8 bases align to TRBD1. The J segment lost 7 bases and the V segment lost 6 bases, leaving 10 bases of the junction unmatched. Germline CDR1 and CDR2: MGHRA and YSYEKL. The CDR3 totals 14 residues.

The chain is built from TRBV5-1 and TRBJ2-1; 7 positions agree with TRBD1. CDR3 size: 14 residues. The V gene's germline CDR1 is SGHRS and CDR2 YFSETQ. V dropped 0 bases and J dropped 6; count of bases not matched to a gene: 3. The CDR3 spells CASSLDRGTNEQFF. The CDR3 DNA reads as TGCGCCAGCAGCTTGGACAGGGGAACCAATGAGCAGTTCTTC.

The V call is TRBV6-5, the J call TRBJ1-2, with 7 bases fitting TRBD1. CDR1 and CDR2 from the germline V gene are MNHEY and SVGAGI. With V trimmed by 7 bases and J by 5 bases, 13 bases remained unmatched. This CDR3 region has 15 residues. CDR3 sequence: CASIATGQNSYGYTF. The CDR3, as DNA: TGTGCCAGCATTGCAACGGGACAGAACAGTTATGGCTACACCTTC.

This chain links TRBV6-5 with TRBJ2-5, with D possibly TRBD2 on 5 matching bases. The germline V gene encodes CDR1 MNHEY and CDR2 SVGAGI. V was pared by 2 bases and J by 2 bases, with 9 bases between. CDR3 length equals 14 residues. Written as DNA, the CDR3 is TGTGCCAGCAGTTACCTGGGGAGTCAAGAGACCCAGTACTTC. It encodes CASSYLGSQETQYF.